The TCR beta chain described here comes from a study of CD8+ T cells in alopecia areata. The treatment: oral pan-JAK inhibitor, 5-10 mg twice daily. The study, taken as a whole, reports: With just one nonresponder, it is still uncertain whether baseline CD8+ expansion relates to response. Scalp clonality decreased significantly with tofacitinib, and so did expanded CD8+ clones among the top 100.

The germline gives CDR1 SQVTM, CDR2 ANQGSEA. The CDR3 has 12 residues. With V trimmed by 6 bases and J by 1 base, 1 base remained unmatched. It was cDNA, reverse transcribed from extracted RNA, that served as the sequencing template. Libraries were prepared by immunoSEQ multiplex PCR; TCRdb keeps only in-frame clonotypes and omits some of them. Of 200,000 to 250,000 clones listed, roughly three fifths are singletons. This clone was counted a few times. Its antigen is not known. Other DNA variants within this sample encode the same CDR3. This material consisted of CD4+ T cells sorted from blood, taken around week 42, from a patient treated with tofacitinib. The V call is TRBV29-1, the J call TRBJ1-2; 8 nucleotides match TRBD1. This sequence originates from a human donor with alopecia areata. CDR3 protein: CSVDRGNYGYTF. CDR3 in DNA: TGCAGCGTCGACAGGGGTAACTATGGCTACACCTTC. Variable domain in full (rest from reference TRBV29-1 and TRBJ1-2): SAVISQKPSRDICQRGTSLTIQCQVDSQVTMMFWYRQQPGQSLTLIATANQGSEATYESGFVIDKFPISRPNLTFSTLTVSNMSPEDSSIYLCSVDRGNYGYTFGSGTRLTVV.